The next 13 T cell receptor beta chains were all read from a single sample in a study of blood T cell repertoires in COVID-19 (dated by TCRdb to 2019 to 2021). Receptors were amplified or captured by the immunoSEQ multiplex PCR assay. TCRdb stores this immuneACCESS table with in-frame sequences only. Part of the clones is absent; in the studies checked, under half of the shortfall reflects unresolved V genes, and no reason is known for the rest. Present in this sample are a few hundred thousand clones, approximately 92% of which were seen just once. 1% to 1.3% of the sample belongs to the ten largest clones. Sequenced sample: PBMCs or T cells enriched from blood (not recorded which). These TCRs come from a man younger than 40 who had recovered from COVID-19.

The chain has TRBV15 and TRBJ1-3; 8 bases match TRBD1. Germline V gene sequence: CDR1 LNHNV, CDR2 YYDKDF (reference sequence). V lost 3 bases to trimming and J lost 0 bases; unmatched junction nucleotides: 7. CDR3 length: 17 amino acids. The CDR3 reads CATSRDKTGASGNTIYF. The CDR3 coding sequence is TGTGCCACCAGCAGGGACAAGACAGGGGCCTCTGGAAACACCATATATTTT.

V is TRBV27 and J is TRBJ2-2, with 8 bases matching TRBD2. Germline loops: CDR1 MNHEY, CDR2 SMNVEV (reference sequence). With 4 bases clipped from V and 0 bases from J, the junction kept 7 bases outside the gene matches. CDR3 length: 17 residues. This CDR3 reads CASSWGVGGANTGELFF. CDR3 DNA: TGTGCCAGCAGTTGGGGGGTCGGGGGGGCGAACACCGGGGAGCTGTTTTTT.

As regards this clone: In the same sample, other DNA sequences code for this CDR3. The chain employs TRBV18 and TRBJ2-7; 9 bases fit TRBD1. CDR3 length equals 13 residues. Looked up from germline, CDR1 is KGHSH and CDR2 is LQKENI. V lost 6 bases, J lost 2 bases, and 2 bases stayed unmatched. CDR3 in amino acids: CASSRQGAYEQYF. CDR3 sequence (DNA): TGTGCCAGCTCCCGACAGGGGGCCTACGAGCAGTACTTC. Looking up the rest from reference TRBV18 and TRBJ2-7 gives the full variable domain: NAGVMQNPRHLVRRRGQEARLRCSPMKGHSHVYWYRQLPEEGLKFMVYLQKENIIDESGMPKERFSAEFPKEGPSILRIQQVVRGDSAAYFCASSRQGAYEQYFGPGTRLTVT.

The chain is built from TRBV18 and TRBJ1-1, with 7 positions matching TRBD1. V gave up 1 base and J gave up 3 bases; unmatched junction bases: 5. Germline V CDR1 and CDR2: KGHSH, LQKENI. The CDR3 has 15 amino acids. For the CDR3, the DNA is TGTGCCAGCTCACCACAGGGGGCGCGGGACACTGAAGCTTTCTTT. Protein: CASSPQGARDTEAFF.

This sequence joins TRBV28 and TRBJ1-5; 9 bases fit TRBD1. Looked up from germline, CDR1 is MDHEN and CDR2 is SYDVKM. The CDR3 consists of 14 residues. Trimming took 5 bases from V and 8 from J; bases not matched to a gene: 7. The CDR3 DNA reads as TGTGCCAGCAGTCGGACAGGGGTTGAGGAGCCCCAGCATTTT. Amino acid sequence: CASSRTGVEEPQHF.

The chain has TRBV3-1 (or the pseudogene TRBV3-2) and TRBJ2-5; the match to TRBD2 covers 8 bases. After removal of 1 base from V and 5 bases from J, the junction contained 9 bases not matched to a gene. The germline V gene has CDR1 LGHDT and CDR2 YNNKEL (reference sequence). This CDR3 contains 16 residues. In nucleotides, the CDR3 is TGTGCCAGCAGCCAAGGGGACGGGAGGGCACGGGAGACCCAGTACTTC. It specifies CASSQGDGRARETQYF.

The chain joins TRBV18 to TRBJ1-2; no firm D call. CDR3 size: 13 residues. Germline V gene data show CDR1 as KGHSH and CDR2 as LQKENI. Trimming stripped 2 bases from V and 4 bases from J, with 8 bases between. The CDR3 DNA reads TGTGCCAGCTCACCAGCCTCAGTCTATGGCTACACCTTC. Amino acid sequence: CASSPASVYGYTF.

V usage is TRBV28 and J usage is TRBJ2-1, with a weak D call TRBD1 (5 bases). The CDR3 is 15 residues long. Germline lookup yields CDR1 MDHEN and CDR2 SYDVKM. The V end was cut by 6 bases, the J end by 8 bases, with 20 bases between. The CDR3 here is CASRESGRGRDEQFF. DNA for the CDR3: TGTGCCAGCAGGGAATCAGGGCGTGGTAGGGATGAGCAGTTCTTC.

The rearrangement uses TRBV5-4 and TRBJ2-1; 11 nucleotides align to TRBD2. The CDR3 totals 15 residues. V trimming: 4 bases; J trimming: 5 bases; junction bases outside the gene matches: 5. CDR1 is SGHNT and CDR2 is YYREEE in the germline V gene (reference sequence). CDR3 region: CASSPGTSGHNEQFF. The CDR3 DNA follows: TGTGCCAGCAGCCCCGGGACTAGCGGCCACAATGAGCAGTTCTTC.

In DNA, the CDR3 is TGTGCCAGCAGGGCACTCGGGCAAGAGACCCAGTACTTC. Its protein product is CASRALGQETQYF. The rearrangement joins TRBV28 to TRBJ2-5; no definite D call. The CDR3 covers 13 residues. The germline V and J ends were trimmed by 6 bases and 2 bases, with 10 bases remaining between them. The germline V gene has CDR1 MDHEN and CDR2 SYDVKM.

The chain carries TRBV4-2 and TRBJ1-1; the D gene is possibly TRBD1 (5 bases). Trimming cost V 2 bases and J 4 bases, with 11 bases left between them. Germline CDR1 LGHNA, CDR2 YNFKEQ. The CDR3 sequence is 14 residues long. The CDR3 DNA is TGTGCCAGCAGCCAATACCTGGGGGGCACTGAAGCTTTCTTT. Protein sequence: CASSQYLGGTEAFF.

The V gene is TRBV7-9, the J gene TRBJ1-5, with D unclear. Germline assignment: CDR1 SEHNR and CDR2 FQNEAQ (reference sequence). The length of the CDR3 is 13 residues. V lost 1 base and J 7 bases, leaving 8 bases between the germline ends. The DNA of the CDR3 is TGTGCCAGCAGCTTAGGCGGGGTACAGCCCCAGCATTTT. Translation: CASSLGGVQPQHF. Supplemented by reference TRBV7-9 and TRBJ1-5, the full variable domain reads DTGVSQNPRHKITKRGQNVTFRCDPISEHNRLYWYRQTLGQGPEFLTYFQNEAQLEKSRLLSDRFSAERPKGSFSTLEIQRTEQGDSAMYLCASSLGGVQPQHFGDGTRLSIL.

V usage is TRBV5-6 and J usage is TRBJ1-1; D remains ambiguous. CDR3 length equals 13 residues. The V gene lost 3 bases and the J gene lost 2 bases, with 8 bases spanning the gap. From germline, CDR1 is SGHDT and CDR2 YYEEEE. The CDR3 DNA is TGTGCCAGCAGCTCTACTATTAACACTGAAGCTTTCTTT. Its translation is CASSSTINTEAFF. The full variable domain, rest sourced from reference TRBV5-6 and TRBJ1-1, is DAGVTQSPTHLIKTRGQQVTLRCSPKSGHDTVSWYQQALGQGPQFIFQYYEEEERQRGNFPDRFSGHQFPNYSSELNVNALLLGDSALYLCASSSTINTEAFFGQGTRLTVV.